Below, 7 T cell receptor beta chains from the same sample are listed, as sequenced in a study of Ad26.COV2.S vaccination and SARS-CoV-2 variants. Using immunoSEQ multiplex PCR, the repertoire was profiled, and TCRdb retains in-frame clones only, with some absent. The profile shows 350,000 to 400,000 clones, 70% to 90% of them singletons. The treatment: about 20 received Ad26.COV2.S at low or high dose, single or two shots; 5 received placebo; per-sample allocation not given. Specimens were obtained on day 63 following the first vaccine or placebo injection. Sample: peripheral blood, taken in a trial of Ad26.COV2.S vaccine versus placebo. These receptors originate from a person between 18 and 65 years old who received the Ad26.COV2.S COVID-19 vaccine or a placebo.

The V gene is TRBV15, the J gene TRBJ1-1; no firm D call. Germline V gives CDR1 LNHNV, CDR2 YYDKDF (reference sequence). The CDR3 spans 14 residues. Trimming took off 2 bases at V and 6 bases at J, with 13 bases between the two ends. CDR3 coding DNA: TGTGCCACCAGCAGATCCTACTTTGTGTCTGAAGCTTTCTTT. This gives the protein CATSRSYFVSEAFF.

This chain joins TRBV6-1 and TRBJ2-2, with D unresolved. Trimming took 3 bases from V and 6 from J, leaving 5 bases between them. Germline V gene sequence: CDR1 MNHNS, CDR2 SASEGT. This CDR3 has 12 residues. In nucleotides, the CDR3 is TGTGCCAGCAGTGATCCGTCCGGGGAGCTGTTTTTT. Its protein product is CASSDPSGELFF.

The CDR3 region is CAWSEQPSRDEKLFF. The CDR3 coding sequence is TGTGCCTGGAGTGAACAGCCCTCCAGAGATGAAAAACTGTTTTTT. The V and J genes are TRBV30 and TRBJ1-4, with D uncertain. V shed 1 base and J shed 6 bases, with 15 bases lying between them. The CDR3 loop spans 15 amino acids. Germline-derived CDR1 and CDR2 are GTSNPN and SVGIG (reference sequence).

DNA for the CDR3: TGTGCCAGCAGCCAGGGGTCTTACTATGGCTACACCTTC. It translates to CASSQGSYYGYTF. The chain combines TRBV5-4 with TRBJ1-2; possible D gene TRBD1, 6 bases. The CDR3 is made up of 13 amino acids. Germline CDR1 SGHNT, CDR2 YYREEE (reference sequence). V lost 4 bases and J lost 3, with 10 bases in between.

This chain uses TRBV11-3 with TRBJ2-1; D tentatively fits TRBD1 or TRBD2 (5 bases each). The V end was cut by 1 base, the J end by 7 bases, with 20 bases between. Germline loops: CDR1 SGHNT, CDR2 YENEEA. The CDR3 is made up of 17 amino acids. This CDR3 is CASSLGRWGTVRNEQFF. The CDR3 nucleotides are TGTGCCAGCAGCTTAGGAAGATGGGGGACGGTAAGGAATGAGCAGTTCTTC. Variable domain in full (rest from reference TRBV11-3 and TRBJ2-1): EAGVVQSPRYKIIEKKQPVAFWCNPISGHNTLYWYLQNLGQGPELLIRYENEEAVDDSQLPKDRFSAERLKGVDSTLKIQPAELGDSAVYLCASSLGRWGTVRNEQFFGPGTRLTVL.

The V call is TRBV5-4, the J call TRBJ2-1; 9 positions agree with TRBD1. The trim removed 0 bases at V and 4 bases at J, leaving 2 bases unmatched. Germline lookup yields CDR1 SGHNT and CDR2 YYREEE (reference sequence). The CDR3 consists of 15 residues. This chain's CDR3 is CASSLETGGYNEQFF. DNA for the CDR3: TGTGCCAGCAGCTTGGAGACAGGGGGGTACAATGAGCAGTTCTTC.

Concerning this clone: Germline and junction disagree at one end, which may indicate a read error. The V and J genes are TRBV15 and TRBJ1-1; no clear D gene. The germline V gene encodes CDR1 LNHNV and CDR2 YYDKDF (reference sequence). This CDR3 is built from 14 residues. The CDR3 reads CATSRDGRNAEAFF. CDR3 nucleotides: TGTGCCACCAGCAGAGATGGGAGGAACGCTGAAGCTTTCTTT. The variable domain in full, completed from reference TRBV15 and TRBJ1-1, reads DAMVIQNPRYQVTQFGKPVTLSCSQTLNHNVMYWYQQKSSQAPKLLFHYYDKDFNNEADTPDNFQSRRPNTSFCFLDIRSPGLGDTAMYLCATSRDGRNAEAFFGQGTRLTVV.